A selection of T cell receptor beta chains follows, all from one sample in a study of blood T cells in healthy people across ages. TCRdb used MiXCR to reprocess the 5' RACE reads, holding one entry per CDR3 protein. Here the sample spans hundreds of thousands of distinct CDR3 sequences, 25% to 30% being singletons. Sample: blood. The receptor source for this set is a woman of 80 years or more in good health. Both conserved end residues are trimmed from each CDR3. Fields, in order: clone size, V gene, J gene, CDR3 protein. Size tells how often a clone was seen (once, few, many) or the class of an expanded clone, and some rows leave it out.

.	TRBV2	TRBJ1-2	ASTRDRDFGGYT
.	TRBV4-3	TRBJ2-2	ASSQDPAVANTGELF
many	TRBV18	TRBJ1-6	ASSPVQGNSPLH
many	TRBV20-1	TRBJ2-5	SAHRYGEETQY
.	TRBV12-3/TRBV12-4	TRBJ1-6	ASSLQGIRNSPLH
many	TRBV20-1	TRBJ2-1	SARDRLAGGGNEQF
.	TRBV5-4	TRBJ2-7	ACSARQLSYEQY
many	TRBV7-9	TRBJ2-1	ASSLETGGQF
many	TRBV20-1	TRBJ1-2	SARDREDGYT
many	TRBV20-1	TRBJ2-1	SAKTGYNEQF